This entry lists 14 T cell receptor beta chains sequenced from one sample in a study of blood T cells in healthy people across ages. PCR was performed a second time for about 6 to 12 cycles using a sample-barcoded 5' primer and a J-beta primer mix. One entry per CDR3 protein, called by TCRdb with MiXCR from the 5' RACE reads. The sample has over 750,000 distinct CDR3 sequences, roughly 25% seen once. The same sample was also studied in work on T cells of mothers and their children.

Source material: blood. The receptors originated from a boy aged 5-17 years in good health.

J is TRBJ1-5 and V is TRBV12-3 or TRBV12-4, with D unclear. V lost 6 bases and J lost 2, with 11 bases in between. The CDR3 loop spans 14 amino acids. This CDR3 reads CASRDGMGNQPQHF. The CDR3 DNA reads as TGTGCCAGCAGGGACGGTATGGGCAATCAGCCCCAGCATTTT.

This clonotype was recorded a few times. The chain carries TRBV20-1 and TRBJ2-7; possible D gene TRBD2, 6 bases. The J call may be incorrect, as the DNA end agrees better with TRBJ2-1. This CDR3 region has 16 residues. The germline V gene encodes CDR1 DFQATT and CDR2 SNEGSKA (reference sequence). CDR3 residues: CSAPLPGGGSLGEQFF. The CDR3, as DNA: TGCAGTGCTCCTCTTCCCGGGGGAGGAAGTCTAGGTGAGCAGTTCTTC.

The chain has TRBV5-1 and TRBJ2-5, with 7 positions matching TRBD1. The CDR3 has 15 amino acids. CDR1 and CDR2 from the germline V gene are SGHRS and YFSETQ. V was pared by 7 bases and J by 5 bases, with 14 bases of the junction left unmatched. The CDR3 loop is CASRPRGGRDETQYF. In nucleotides, the CDR3 is TGCGCCAGCCGCCCGAGAGGGGGCCGGGATGAGACCCAGTACTTC. Together with reference TRBV5-1 and TRBJ2-5, the CDR3 gives the full variable domain: KAGVTQTPRYLIKTRGQQVTLSCSPISGHRSVSWYQQTPGQGLQFLFEYFSETQRNKGNFPGRFSGRQFSNSRSEMNVSTLELGDSALYLCASRPRGGRDETQYFGPGTRLLVL.

This clonotype has only a few counts. V usage is TRBV29-1 and J usage is TRBJ2-1; D might be TRBD1 or TRBD2, each matching 7 bases. The length of the CDR3 is 14 residues. The germline CDR1 and CDR2 sequences are SQVTM and ANQGSEA. Trimming left V 4 bases short and J 3 bases short, with 13 bases between. The CDR3 bases are TGCAGCGTTGGGGGAGGGGACAGCTACAATGAGCAGTTCTTC. This sequence encodes CSVGGGDSYNEQFF.

The sample holds a few counts of this clonotype. The CDR3 DNA reads TGTGCCAGCAGCTTATTCAGCGGCGATGGCTACACCTTC. Protein product: CASSLFSGDGYTF. The gene calls are TRBV7-6 and TRBJ1-2; D call uncertain. Per the germline V gene, CDR1 is SGHVS and CDR2 is FNYEAQ. This CDR3 region has 13 residues. With 2 bases removed from V and 6 bases from J, the gap between germline ends came to 10 bases.

Points on this clonotype: At one of its ends the junction is not consistent with the germline gene, which may arise from a read error. This rearrangement joins TRBV27 to TRBJ2-7; D perhaps matches TRBD2 (5 bases). The CDR3 spans 14 residues. Germline V gene lookup returns CDR1 MNHEY and CDR2 SMNVEV (reference sequence). CDR3 amino acids: CASSLNGVPYEQCF. The DNA of the CDR3 is TGTGCCAGCAGTTTAAACGGGGTCCCCTACGAGCAGTGCTTC.

The rearrangement links TRBV20-1 to TRBJ2-1, with TRBD1 identical over 7 bases. CDR3 length: 15 residues. Germline assignment: CDR1 DFQATT and CDR2 SNEGSKA (reference sequence). The V gene end was trimmed by 1 base and the J gene end by 4 bases; junction bases not matched to a gene: 7. Here the CDR3 DNA reads TGCAGTGCTAGAGTCTCGGGACAGCTTTACAATGAGCAGTTCTTC. Translated, it gives CSARVSGQLYNEQFF.

The chain couples TRBV6-5 to TRBJ1-2; D remains ambiguous. Germline V CDR1 and CDR2: MNHEY, SVGAGI. CDR3 length: 13 residues. Trimming took off 3 bases at V and 4 bases at J, with 9 bases between the two ends. CDR3 sequence reads: CASSYGLFYGYTF. CDR3 coding DNA: TGTGCCAGCAGTTATGGACTGTTCTATGGCTACACCTTC.

The genes are TRBV10-3 and TRBJ2-5; possible D gene TRBD2, 5 bases. The DNA matches TRBJ2-7 better at its end, which makes the J call doubtful. This CDR3 comprises 14 residues. Germline lookup yields CDR1 ENHRY and CDR2 SYGVKD. The CDR3 sequence is CAIKSKLEIGEQYF. As DNA, the CDR3 is TGTGCCATCAAATCAAAACTAGAAATAGGCGAGCAGTACTTC.

This chain joins TRBV7-9 and TRBJ2-1, with 11 bases identical to TRBD2. Per the germline V gene, CDR1 is SEHNR and CDR2 is FQNEAQ (reference sequence). This CDR3 contains 15 residues. J lost 5 bases, V lost 6 bases, and 6 bases had no gene match. The DNA for the CDR3 is TGTGCCAGCAGTTTCCAGACTAGCGGGAACAATGAGCAGTTCTTC. Protein: CASSFQTSGNNEQFF. Drawing the rest from reference TRBV7-9 and TRBJ2-1, the complete variable domain is DTGVSQNPRHKITKRGQNVTFRCDPISEHNRLYWYRQTLGQGPEFLTYFQNEAQLEKSRLLSDRFSAERPKGSFSTLEIQRTEQGDSAMYLCASSFQTSGNNEQFFGPGTRLTVL.

The chain carries TRBV4-2 and TRBJ2-3; TRBD1 is a possible D gene (6 bases). This CDR3 comprises 20 residues. V lost 1 base and J lost 3, with 26 bases in between. Germline V gives CDR1 LGHNA, CDR2 YNFKEQ. The CDR3 DNA is TGTGCCAGCAGCCAAGCCCCCGCCTCAGGGGCGGTATTGGGTACAGATACGCAGTATTTT. It yields the protein CASSQAPASGAVLGTDTQYF.

This clonotype occurred a few times. The rearrangement joins TRBV7-3 to TRBJ2-3; tentative D call: TRBD1 (5 bases). Deletions cut 1 base from V and 9 bases from J, with 29 bases between. There are 19 residues in the CDR3. CDR1 is SGHTA and CDR2 is FQGTGA in the germline V gene. The CDR3 sequence is CASSLRPTIYPQDYKTQYF. CDR3 bases: TGTGCCAGCAGCTTAAGACCAACTATTTACCCACAGGATTATAAAACGCAGTATTTT.

This clonotype came up a few times. J is TRBJ2-5 and V is TRBV6-5; 9 positions match TRBD1. The V gene's germline CDR1 is MNHEY and CDR2 SVGAGI. The V gene end was trimmed by 6 bases and the J gene end by 5 bases; junction bases not matched to a gene: 4. There are 13 residues in the CDR3. The CDR3 DNA sequence: TGTGCCAGCAGGGCTGGACAGGGGGAGACCCAGTACTTC. The encoded protein is CASRAGQGETQYF.

The chain employs TRBV20-1 and TRBJ2-5; 13 nucleotides line up with TRBD2. The CDR3 runs to 18 residues. The germline V gene has CDR1 DFQATT and CDR2 SNEGSKA (reference sequence). V shed 4 bases, J shed 7 bases, and the junction held 18 bases outside the gene matches. CDR3: CSATPRTSGSQVRGTQYF. In DNA form, the CDR3 reads TGCAGTGCTACGCCTAGGACTAGCGGGAGCCAAGTTCGGGGGACCCAGTACTTC.